The 25 T cell receptor beta chains listed next were all sequenced from one sample in a study of CD8+ T cells in alopecia areata. Following RNA extraction, reverse transcription yielded cDNA that acted as the sequencing template. Profiled with immunoSEQ multiplex PCR; TCRdb holds only in-frame clones, not every one. This sample has about 200,000 clones; roughly three fifths occur once, and the top ten carry roughly 5%. The sample consisted of CD8+ T cells sorted from blood. Source of these receptors: a human donor in good health.

This chain connects TRBV9 to TRBJ1-3, with no clear D. V gave up 1 base and J gave up 2 bases, with 4 bases separating them. The germline CDR1 and CDR2 sequences are SGDLS and YYNGEE. This CDR3 has 13 amino acids. CDR3 bases: TGTGCCAGCAGCGTAAACGCTGGAAACACCATATATTTT. Protein product: CASSVNAGNTIYF.

This chain links TRBV2 with TRBJ1-1; D gene uncertain. The CDR3 is made up of 12 amino acids. CDR1 and CDR2 (germline): SNHLY, FYNNEI. Trimming took off 5 bases at V and 1 base at J, with 5 bases between the two ends. The CDR3: CASSLENTEAFF. The CDR3, as DNA: TGTGCCAGCAGTCTGGAGAACACTGAAGCTTTCTTT.

The V and J genes are TRBV13 and TRBJ2-5; D call uncertain. Trimming cost V 5 bases and J 1 base, with 2 bases left between them. This CDR3 region has 11 residues. Germline CDR1 and CDR2: PRHDT and FYEKMQ (reference sequence). This CDR3 reads CASSAQETQYF. CDR3 nucleotides: TGTGCCAGCAGCGCCCAAGAGACCCAGTACTTC.

This clone was observed a handful of times. The J gene is TRBJ1-1, the V gene TRBV5-1; D unresolved. This CDR3 is built from 14 residues. The ends were cut back, 0 bases at V and 0 bases at J, with 6 bases in the middle. Germline V gene data show CDR1 as SGHRS and CDR2 as YFSETQ. In DNA, the CDR3 is TGCGCCAGCAGCTTGGCCCAGATGAACACTGAAGCTTTCTTT. Translation gives CASSLAQMNTEAFF.

This clone occurred a few times. The chain combines TRBV29-1 with TRBJ2-7; D not certain. Germline CDR1 SQVTM, CDR2 ANQGSEA. The CDR3 sequence is 12 residues long. The V end was cut by 6 bases, the J end by 0 bases, with 9 bases between. As DNA, the CDR3 is TGCAGCGTCCCCCTCAGCTCCTACGAGCAGTACTTC. Its translation: CSVPLSSYEQYF.

This chain connects TRBV7-8 to TRBJ2-4; D is uncertain. In germline, CDR1 is SGHVS, CDR2 FQNEAQ. The CDR3 is 18 residues long. V dropped 1 base and J dropped 1 base, with 17 bases sitting between them. CDR3 region: CASSLGPAKAIAKNIQYF. The DNA for the CDR3 is TGTGCCAGCAGCTTAGGGCCAGCAAAAGCAATCGCCAAAAACATTCAGTACTTC.

The chain has TRBV7-9 and TRBJ2-5; possible D gene TRBD1, 6 bases. Germline V gene data show CDR1 as SEHNR and CDR2 as FQNEAQ (reference sequence). This CDR3 has 14 amino acids. The V and J ends lost 5 bases and 4 bases respectively, with 14 bases between them. The CDR3 nucleotides read TGTGCCAGCAGCCTTACAGGGACCGGAGAGACCCAGTACTTC. This encodes CASSLTGTGETQYF.

This clone was observed a handful of times. This chain connects TRBV11-2 to TRBJ2-1; TRBD2 agrees at 12 bases. The J segment lost 6 bases and the V segment lost 1 base, leaving 4 bases of the junction unmatched. This CDR3 has 16 residues. Germline CDR1 and CDR2: SGHAT and FQNNGV. CDR3 loop: CASSLGLAGGRNEQFF. CDR3 DNA: TGTGCCAGCAGCTTAGGGCTAGCGGGGGGGCGCAATGAGCAGTTCTTC.

This clone was seen a handful of times. The chain combines TRBV27 with TRBJ2-2, with TRBD2 matching over 8 bases. The CDR3 covers 15 residues. Trimming at V came to 6 bases and at J to 5 bases, leaving 8 bases not matched to a gene. Per germline, CDR1 MNHEY and CDR2 SMNVEV (reference sequence). CDR3 in DNA: TGTGCCAGCAGCTCACTAGCGGAGATAACCGGGGAGCTGTTTTTT. It translates to CASSSLAEITGELFF.

The V and J genes are TRBV30 and TRBJ2-1; 10 bases match TRBD1. Germline CDR1 is GTSNPN and CDR2 is SVGIG (reference sequence). This CDR3 spans 15 amino acids. Unmatched junction bases numbered 2, after V lost 0 bases and J lost 3 bases. The chain's CDR3 is CAWSVGTGDYNEQFF. The CDR3 DNA reads TGTGCCTGGAGTGTAGGGACAGGGGACTACAATGAGCAGTTCTTC.

The chain has TRBV13 and TRBJ1-2; no definite D call. CDR1 is PRHDT, CDR2 FYEKMQ, per germline (reference sequence). This CDR3 is built from 12 residues. Trimming stripped 0 bases from V and 5 bases from J, with 4 bases between. The CDR3 here is CASSLGQYGYTF. DNA of the CDR3: TGTGCCAGCAGCTTAGGACAGTATGGCTACACCTTC.

The chain is built from TRBV5-4 and TRBJ2-7; D remains unclear. V shed 0 bases and J shed 6 bases, with 4 bases lying between them. The CDR3 covers 11 residues. Germline V gene sequence: CDR1 SGHNT, CDR2 YYREEE (reference sequence). The CDR3 DNA is TGTGCCAGCAGCTTGGCCGGCGAGCAGTACTTC. Translated: CASSLAGEQYF.

This clone was observed a few times. The chain has TRBV29-1 and TRBJ2-1; tentative D call: TRBD2 (5 bases). The germline V gene has CDR1 SQVTM and CDR2 ANQGSEA. With 7 bases removed from V and 5 bases from J, the gap between germline ends came to 9 bases. The CDR3 runs to 11 residues. This CDR3 reads CSGTGNNEQFF. In DNA form, the CDR3 reads TGCAGCGGGACGGGGAACAATGAGCAGTTCTTC.

In this sample, this clone turned up a few times. This chain joins TRBV13 and TRBJ2-4; D is unclear. The V gene lost 2 bases and the J gene lost 0 bases, with 14 bases spanning the gap. Germline CDR1 PRHDT, CDR2 FYEKMQ (reference sequence). CDR3 length: 17 residues. As DNA, the CDR3 is TGTGCCAGCAGCTTAAGGGTAAAAGGCGTAGCCAAAAACATTCAGTACTTC. Its protein product is CASSLRVKGVAKNIQYF.

This clone turned up a few times. This chain links TRBV27 with TRBJ1-2; no firm D call. This CDR3 region has 15 residues. The V end lost 2 bases, the J end lost 4 bases, and 14 bases lay between the germline ends. Looked up from germline, CDR1 is MNHEY and CDR2 is SMNVEV (reference sequence). The CDR3 nucleotides read TGTGCCAGCAGTTTAGGATTGGACCGTTCCTATGGCTACACCTTC. Protein sequence: CASSLGLDRSYGYTF.

This chain connects TRBV6-5 to TRBJ2-1; no firm D call. The CDR3 covers 12 residues. V lost 6 bases and J lost 2, with 5 bases in between. Germline V gives CDR1 MNHEY, CDR2 SVGAGI. DNA for the CDR3: TGTGCCAGCAGCCCGACCTACAATGAGCAGTTCTTC. Its protein product is CASSPTYNEQFF.

This chain connects TRBV29-1 to TRBJ2-1; tentative D call: TRBD2 (7 bases). The CDR3 spans 12 residues. With 3 bases removed from V and 8 bases from J, the gap between germline ends came to 11 bases. CDR1 SQVTM and CDR2 ANQGSEA come from the germline V gene. CDR3 coding DNA: TGCAGCGTTGACGGGGGGCGGGATGAGCAGTTCTTC. This gives the protein CSVDGGRDEQFF.

This clone was found once. The V and J genes are TRBV30 and TRBJ1-1; perhaps TRBD1 as D (5 bases). Trimming shortened V by 4 bases and J by 3 bases, and 12 bases separated the two germline ends. This CDR3 comprises 13 residues. Germline CDR1 and CDR2: GTSNPN and SVGIG (reference sequence). CDR3 sequence (DNA): TGTGCCTGGATTGGCCAAGGGGACACTGAAGCTTTCTTT. Amino acid sequence: CAWIGQGDTEAFF. Complete variable domain (other parts from reference TRBV30 and TRBJ1-1): SQTIHQWPATLVQPVGSPLSLECTVEGTSNPNLYWYRQAAGRGLQLLFYSVGIGQISSEVPQNLSASRPQDRQFILSSKKLLLSDSGFYLCAWIGQGDTEAFFGQGTRLTVV.

The table lists this clone with a few counts. The J gene is TRBJ2-1, the V gene TRBV30, with 10 bases matching TRBD2. CDR1 GTSNPN and CDR2 SVGIG come from the germline V gene (reference sequence). This CDR3 region has 14 residues. Trimming took 2 bases from V and 4 from J; bases not matched to a gene: 2. The CDR3 DNA follows: TGTGCCTGGAGTCTTAGCGGGGGGTACAATGAGCAGTTCTTC. Protein sequence: CAWSLSGGYNEQFF.

This clone has only a few counts. As DNA, the CDR3 is TGTGCCAGCAGCCCCCGAGGGGGGGGGCCCAGCACAGATACGCAGTATTTT. Protein product: CASSPRGGGPSTDTQYF. The chain is built from TRBV5-8 and TRBJ2-3, with D perhaps TRBD2 (7 bases). Looked up from germline, CDR1 is SGHTS and CDR2 is YDEGEE. The CDR3 totals 17 residues. V was clipped by 4 bases and J by 0 bases, with 18 bases between them.

This chain joins TRBV10-2 and TRBJ1-5; D not certain. This CDR3 has 12 residues. Germline CDR1 reads WSHSY; CDR2 reads SAAADI. The V end was cut by 4 bases, the J end by 4 bases, with 5 bases between. CDR3 bases: TGCGCCAGCAGTGGGCGGAATCAGCCCCAGCATTTT. It specifies CASSGRNQPQHF.

This rearrangement joins TRBV5-1 to TRBJ2-7, with 8 bases lining up with TRBD1. Losses at the gene ends were 0 bases for V and 6 bases for J; bases not matched to a gene: 5. The germline V gene has CDR1 SGHRS and CDR2 YFSETQ. The length of the CDR3 is 14 residues. As DNA, the CDR3 is TGCGCCAGCAGCTTGGGGACAGGGCAGGTCGAGCAGTACTTC. Its translation is CASSLGTGQVEQYF. Full variable domain (rest looked up from reference TRBV5-1 and TRBJ2-7): KAGVTQTPRYLIKTRGQQVTLSCSPISGHRSVSWYQQTPGQGLQFLFEYFSETQRNKGNFPGRFSGRQFSNSRSEMNVSTLELGDSALYLCASSLGTGQVEQYFGPGTRLTVT.

This chain connects TRBV30 to TRBJ1-2; D is perhaps TRBD1 (6 bases). Trimming removed 2 bases at V and 5 bases at J, with 15 bases between. Germline CDR1 and CDR2: GTSNPN and SVGIG (reference sequence). The CDR3 has 14 residues. The CDR3 protein is CAWSMAGGRYGYTF. The CDR3 nucleotides read TGTGCCTGGAGTATGGCTGGGGGGCGGTATGGCTACACCTTC.

This chain links TRBV27 with TRBJ1-2, with no clear D. Trimming pared 4 bases from V and 4 bases from J, leaving 13 bases between. The germline V gene has CDR1 MNHEY and CDR2 SMNVEV (reference sequence). There are 14 residues in the CDR3. This CDR3 is CASSYNPRSYGYTF. Written as DNA, the CDR3 is TGTGCCAGCAGTTATAACCCCAGGAGCTATGGCTACACCTTC.

This chain uses TRBV10-2 with TRBJ2-7; 9 bases are a match to TRBD2. The CDR3 is 16 amino acids. Germline CDR1 is WSHSY and CDR2 is SAAADI. After removal of 2 bases from V and 6 bases from J, the junction contained 11 bases not matched to a gene. The CDR3 coding sequence is TGCGCCAGCAGTGAGGGGGATAGCGGGGGTCTAAGCGAGCAGTACTTC. It translates to CASSEGDSGGLSEQYF.